This T cell receptor beta chain derives from a study of T-cell memory formation after mild COVID-19. Across the whole study: For the most part, TCR clusters were specific to one donor.

CDR3 size: 19 residues. Germline V gene sequence: CDR1 SGHTA, CDR2 FQGNSA. J was trimmed by 6 bases and V by 5 bases; bases with no gene match: 13. TCRdb reprocessed the 5' RACE reads with MiXCR, giving one entry per CDR3 protein. Altogether a few hundred thousand distinct CDR3 sequences are present, approximately 9% being singletons, with the ten largest covering 20% to 25%. Notes on the study in general: Clones shrinking from day 15 to 85 showed even CD4/CD8 mixes; later expanders tilted CD4+. Detection of some responders pre-infection suggested pre-existing cross-reactive memory T cells participated.

This clonotype was detected a few times. Its matching antigen is unknown. The receptor was derived from a man between 18 and 35 years old who had mild COVID-19 (a few samples of this study predate the infection). Cell type and time point are not known. The sample was PBMCs or a T cell subset sorted from them (not recorded which). This rearrangement joins TRBV7-2 to TRBJ2-1; 16 nucleotides agree with TRBD2. CDR3 amino acids: CASSPKGTSGGAGSNEQFF. Here the CDR3 DNA reads TGTGCCAGCAGCCCTAAAGGGACTAGCGGGGGGGCAGGATCCAATGAGCAGTTCTTC.